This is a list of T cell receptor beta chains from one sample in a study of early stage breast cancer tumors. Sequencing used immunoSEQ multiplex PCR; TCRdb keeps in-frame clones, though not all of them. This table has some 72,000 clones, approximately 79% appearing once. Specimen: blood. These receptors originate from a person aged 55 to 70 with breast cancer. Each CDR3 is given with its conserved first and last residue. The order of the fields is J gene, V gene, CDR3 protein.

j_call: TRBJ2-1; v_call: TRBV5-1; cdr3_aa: CASSSSGTEYNEQFF
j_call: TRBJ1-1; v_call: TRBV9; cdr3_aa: CASSVAWDTEAFF
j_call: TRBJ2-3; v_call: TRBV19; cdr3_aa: CASSTRLGRGPPDTQYF
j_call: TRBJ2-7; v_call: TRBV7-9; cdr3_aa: CASSPSQGRHEQYF
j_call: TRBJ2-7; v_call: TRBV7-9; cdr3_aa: CASSFGPGFSYEQYF
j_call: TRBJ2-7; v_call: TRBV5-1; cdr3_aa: CASPFGQRPWEQYF
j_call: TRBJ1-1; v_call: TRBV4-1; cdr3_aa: CASSPRPGTGGNTEAFF
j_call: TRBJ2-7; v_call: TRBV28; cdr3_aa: CASSGGGGAYEQYF
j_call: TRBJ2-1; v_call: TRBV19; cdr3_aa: CASSAPGQAYNEQFF
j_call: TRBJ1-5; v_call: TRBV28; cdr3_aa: CASTPDGQPQHF
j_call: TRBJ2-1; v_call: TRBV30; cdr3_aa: CAYKVGRDSEQFF
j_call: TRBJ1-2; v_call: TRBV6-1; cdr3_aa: CAATRDANGYTF
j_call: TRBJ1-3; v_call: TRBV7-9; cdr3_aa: CASSSPGGAQGARNTIYF
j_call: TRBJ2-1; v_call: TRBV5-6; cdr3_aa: CASSLALGGEQFF
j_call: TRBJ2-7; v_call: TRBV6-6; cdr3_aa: CASSPTSSGTEQYF
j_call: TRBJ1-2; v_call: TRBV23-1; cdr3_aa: CASSRNAGTEIRIYGYTF
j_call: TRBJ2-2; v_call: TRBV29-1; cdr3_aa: CSVARSNTGELFF
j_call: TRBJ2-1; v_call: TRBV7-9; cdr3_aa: CASSLDGLSEQFF
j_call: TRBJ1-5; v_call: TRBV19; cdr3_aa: CASSRGSNQPQHF
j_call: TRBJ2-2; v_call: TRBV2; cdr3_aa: CASSTQATVNTGELFF
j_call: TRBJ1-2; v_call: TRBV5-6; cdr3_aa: CASTDRGNYGYTF
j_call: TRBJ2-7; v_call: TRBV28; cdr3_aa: CASNPGGMGKEQYF
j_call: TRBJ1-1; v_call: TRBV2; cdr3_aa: CASSEQETGYTEAFF
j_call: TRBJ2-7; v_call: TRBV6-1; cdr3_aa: CASTGWGASYEQYF
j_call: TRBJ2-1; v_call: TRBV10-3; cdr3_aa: CAISESSSPTYNEQFF